One T cell receptor (beta chain) is described in this entry. The antigen is not known. As to time point: blood 2 weeks post-SBRT. The treatment here: 15 Gy SBRT to primary tumor, nephrectomy 4 weeks later. The data originate from a study of radiation and T cells in renal cell carcinoma. The V end lost 5 bases, the J end lost 6 bases, and 13 bases lay between the germline ends. The CDR3 sequence is 13 residues long. The germline CDR1 and CDR2 sequences are SGHDT and YYEEEE. Study observations and caveats: Top tumor clonotypes rose in blood 2 weeks post-radiation, then contracted.

The protocol was immunoSEQ multiplex PCR, while the TCRdb copy is restricted to in-frame clones and leaves out a portion. The sample lists some 70,000 clones, around 80% occurring once. This sequence was found in a man in his fifties or sixties with renal cell carcinoma. The starting material was blood, obtained from a patient whose treatment included radiotherapy and nephrectomy. V gene TRBV5-6 combines with J gene TRBJ2-3; maybe TRBD2 (5 bases). The CDR3 DNA reads as TGTGCCAGCAGGTTATCGTCGGGGGATACGCAGTATTTT. Protein: CASRLSSGDTQYF.